The clone carrying this T cell receptor (beta chain) was found a few times. Antigen: not known. Then a second PCR, running roughly 6 to 11 cycles, was carried out with a sample-barcoded 5' primer and a J-beta primer mix. From the 5' RACE reads, TCRdb called clonotypes with MiXCR, one entry per CDR3 protein. This table holds 1.4 million or so distinct CDR3 sequences, about 45% found once. These data belong to a study of blood T cells in healthy people across ages. Overall study findings and caveats: Both higher diversity and more naive CD4+ cells marked long-lived donors when set against aged donors.

Donors ranged from about 6 to 90 years old and were healthy Caucasians in Russia. CDR1 and CDR2 (germline): MDHEN, SYDVKM. The V end was cut by 3 bases, the J end by 1 base, with 16 bases between. This CDR3 region has 18 residues. The genes are TRBV28 and TRBJ2-6; a weak D match, TRBD2 (7 bases). The clonotype comes from a woman younger than 35 in good health. Sequencing was done on a sample of blood. This chain's CDR3 is CASSFPGGRSSGANVLTF. The CDR3 DNA reads as TGTGCCAGCAGTTTCCCCGGGGGGCGCAGTTCTGGGGCCAACGTCCTGACTTTC.